What follows is one T cell receptor beta chain and its context. Its target is unknown. The table came from immunoSEQ multiplex PCR; TCRdb's copy has only in-frame clones and leaves some out. The data show several thousand clones, roughly two thirds seen once. This sample is drawn from a study of CD8 T cell repertoires and HIV-1 epitope variants. Looking at the study overall: Each of Twenty-five Gag and Nef epitope peptides stimulated a separate culture. Study-wide results and caveats: The TAALDMSHF plasma variant had no responses, unlike KF9 (about five clonotypes) and HW9 (one). Some 10 antigen-specific TCR beta clonotypes were found; five to seven seemed cross-reactive to variants.

With 4 bases removed from V and 0 bases from J, the gap between germline ends came to 14 bases. The CDR3 is made up of 16 amino acids. The germline V gene has CDR1 SGHRS and CDR2 YFSETQ. The clonotype comes from a male donor with HIV. The chain recombines TRBV5-1 with TRBJ2-1, with D tentatively TRBD2 (5 bases). The material sequenced was cultured CD8+ T cells derived from PBMCs. The chain's CDR3 is CASSPLRASSYNEQFF. DNA of the CDR3: TGCGCCAGCAGCCCCTTGAGGGCGAGCTCCTACAATGAGCAGTTCTTC.